The clone carrying this T cell receptor (beta chain) came up many times. The data are from a study of T cells in Graves' hyperthyroidism and ophthalmopathy. Lactation, pregnancy, other autoimmune disease or uncontrolled infection excluded patients. Diagnosing involved the use of clinical symptoms, serum thyroxine and TRAb, thyroid ultrasound and orbital computed tomography. The ends were cut back, 3 bases at V and 0 bases at J, with 8 bases in the middle. In germline, CDR1 is SGHRS, CDR2 YFSETQ. CDR3 length: 14 amino acids. RNA transcripts served as the template for amplifying TCR beta CDR3 regions. HTBI primers were employed in a first-round RT-PCR of the TCR CDR3. MiXCR was run by TCRdb on the multiplex PCR reads, yielding one entry per CDR3 protein. This table holds under 650,000 distinct CDR3 sequences, about a sixth found once.

The chain has TRBV5-1 and TRBJ2-3; D gene unclear. Sequenced material: blood. The TCR comes from a woman in her 30s with Graves' hyperthyroidism. The CDR3 coding sequence is TGCGCCAGCAGCTCACACCCAAGCACAGATACGCAGTATTTT. Translated, it gives CASSSHPSTDTQYF.